These 20 T cell receptor beta chains share one sample of origin, sequenced in a study of T cell responses to AZD1222 COVID-19 vaccine. Sequencing was performed with immunoSEQ multiplex PCR; in TCRdb, only in-frame clones are kept and a portion is missing. Of 150,000 or so clones detected, about 88% appear once; the ten largest clones hold 15% to 20%. Here the sequenced sample was peripheral blood, taken on day 0 of AZD1222 vaccination. These receptors all stem from an adult in good health.

The chain recombines TRBV11-2 with TRBJ2-1, with TRBD1 matching 7 bases. The germline CDR1 and CDR2 sequences are SGHAT and FQNNGV. J was trimmed by 6 bases and V by 1 base; bases with no gene match: 12. The CDR3 is made up of 17 amino acids. The CDR3 nucleotides read TGTGCCAGCAGCTTAGGAGCACAGGGGTATGTTGGCAATGAGCAGTTCTTC. This translates into CASSLGAQGYVGNEQFF.

The chain joins TRBV29-1 to TRBJ2-6; no clear D gene. V lost 2 bases, J lost 0 bases, and 5 bases lay in between. From germline, CDR1 is SQVTM and CDR2 ANQGSEA. This CDR3 comprises 14 residues. CDR3 nucleotide sequence: TGCAGCGTTGAACTCGGCTCTGGGGCCAACGTCCTGACTTTC. Its protein is CSVELGSGANVLTF.

The chain combines TRBV19 with TRBJ2-1, with D perhaps given as TRBD1 or TRBD2 (6 bases each). V lost 3 bases and J 1 base, leaving 13 bases between the germline ends. Germline V lookup: CDR1 LNHDA, CDR2 SQIVND (reference sequence). The CDR3 spans 16 residues. CDR3 sequence reads: CASSIFRGGSYNEQFF. CDR3 nucleotide sequence: TGTGCCAGTAGTATTTTCCGAGGGGGGTCCTACAATGAGCAGTTCTTC.

The V call is TRBV5-1, the J call TRBJ2-1, with TRBD1 identical over 9 bases. Germline V CDR1 and CDR2: SGHRS, YFSETQ. Losses at the gene ends were 3 bases for V and 5 bases for J; bases not matched to a gene: 6. The CDR3 consists of 15 residues. The CDR3, as DNA: TGCGCCAGCAGCTCCTCCGGGACAGGGCACAATGAGCAGTTCTTC. Its translation is CASSSSGTGHNEQFF.

V and J are TRBV5-6 and TRBJ1-1; possibly TRBD1 for D (5 bases). V shed 0 bases and J shed 6 bases, with 18 bases lying between them. The CDR3 is 16 amino acids. Per the germline V gene, CDR1 is SGHDT and CDR2 is YYEEEE. The CDR3 sequence: CASSLVSGASGSEAFF. DNA of the CDR3: TGTGCCAGCAGCTTGGTGAGCGGGGCTTCAGGCTCTGAAGCTTTCTTT.

DNA for the CDR3: TGTGCCAGCAGTAAAAGGAGTCCGCGCACAGATACGCAGTATTTT. It encodes CASSKRSPRTDTQYF. The chain uses TRBV6-5 and TRBJ2-3; D unresolved. Germline V lookup: CDR1 MNHEY, CDR2 SVGAGI. The CDR3 runs to 15 residues. The ends were cut back, 5 bases at V and 1 base at J, with 13 bases in the middle.

The rearrangement joins TRBV5-1 to TRBJ1-3; unclear D gene. Germline CDR1 SGHRS, CDR2 YFSETQ. V lost 4 bases, J lost 0 bases, and 8 bases lay in between. The CDR3 loop spans 14 amino acids. This chain's CDR3 is CASSMAGSGNTIYF. The CDR3 nucleotides read TGCGCCAGCAGCATGGCGGGCTCTGGAAACACCATATATTTT.

The V gene is TRBV3-1 (or the pseudogene TRBV3-2), the J gene TRBJ1-2; D is unclear. The CDR3 spans 14 residues. The V and J ends lost 3 bases and 4 bases respectively, with 12 bases between them. The germline CDR1 and CDR2 sequences are LGHDT and YNNKEL (reference sequence). This CDR3 reads CASSHNSLFYGYTF. DNA of the CDR3: TGTGCCAGCAGCCATAACAGTCTCTTCTATGGCTACACCTTC.

V gene TRBV5-4 combines with J gene TRBJ1-1; D is undetermined. V was cut by 1 base and J by 10 bases, with 14 bases left in between. The length of the CDR3 is 13 residues. Germline V gives CDR1 SGHNT, CDR2 YYREEE (reference sequence). The CDR3 DNA sequence: TGTGCCAGCAGCTTGAGCGACGGCCTTCGAGCTTTCTTT. This encodes CASSLSDGLRAFF.

The V call is TRBV11-3, the J call TRBJ2-7; D may be TRBD1 (6 bases). V was pared by 4 bases and J by 2 bases, with 15 bases between. The germline CDR1 and CDR2 sequences are SGHNT and YENEEA. This CDR3 region has 15 residues. The CDR3 nucleotides read TGTGCCAGCAGCTCAAAGAGGGGGAGTCCCTACGAGCAGTACTTC. It yields the protein CASSSKRGSPYEQYF.

This clone was found once. The chain combines TRBV28 with TRBJ2-7, with 11 bases lining up with TRBD1. Losses at the gene ends were 6 bases for V and 3 bases for J; bases not matched to a gene: 4. This CDR3 comprises 14 residues. CDR1 is MDHEN and CDR2 is SYDVKM in the germline V gene. The CDR3 region has the DNA TGTGCCAGCAGGTCCGGGACAGGGGGCTACGAGCAGTACTTC. It specifies CASRSGTGGYEQYF. Supplemented by reference TRBV28 and TRBJ2-7, the full variable domain reads DVKVTQSSRYLVKRTGEKVFLECVQDMDHENMFWYRQDPGLGLRLIYFSYDVKMKEKGDIPEGYSVSREKKERFSLILESASTNQTSMYLCASRSGTGGYEQYFGPGTRLTVT.

The gene calls are TRBV9 and TRBJ2-7; D is tentatively TRBD1 or TRBD2 (7 bases each). The V end lost 3 bases, the J end lost 0 bases, and 13 bases lay between the germline ends. The CDR3 runs 15 residues. Per the germline V gene, CDR1 is SGDLS and CDR2 is YYNGEE. This CDR3 reads CASSEGGDSSYEQYF. CDR3 bases: TGTGCCAGCAGCGAGGGGGGGGACAGCTCCTACGAGCAGTACTTC.

This rearrangement joins TRBV7-9 to TRBJ1-4; 7 nucleotides agree with TRBD1. V dropped 4 bases and J dropped 7; count of bases not matched to a gene: 6. CDR1 SEHNR and CDR2 FQNEAQ come from the germline V gene (reference sequence). This CDR3 contains 14 residues. CDR3 amino acids: CASSSGQPAEKLFF. CDR3 sequence (DNA): TGTGCCAGCAGCTCGGGACAGCCGGCTGAAAAACTGTTTTTT.

V and J are TRBV29-1 and TRBJ2-1; D not resolved. V was shortened by 1 base and J by 10 bases, with 14 bases between the two germline ends. The germline gives CDR1 SQVTM, CDR2 ANQGSEA. This CDR3 comprises 13 residues. DNA of the CDR3: TGCAGCGTTGAAGCAACGGTCGATCAGGAGCAGTTCTTC. It is translated as CSVEATVDQEQFF.

This clone is a singleton in its sample. The chain employs TRBV2 and TRBJ1-6; no definite D call. Looked up from germline, CDR1 is SNHLY and CDR2 is FYNNEI. The CDR3 totals 11 residues. V was clipped by 7 bases and J by 14 bases, with 12 bases between them. Written as DNA, the CDR3 is TGTGCCAGCATAGACACTCTCACCCTCCACTTT. Amino acids: CASIDTLTLHF.

This clone came up once. The chain is built from TRBV30 and TRBJ1-2; D not certain. This CDR3 region has 14 residues. The V end lost 3 bases, the J end lost 4 bases, and 15 bases lay between the germline ends. Germline V gene sequence: CDR1 GTSNPN, CDR2 SVGIG (reference sequence). The CDR3 is CAWRSDSRIYGYTF. The CDR3 region has the DNA TGTGCCTGGAGATCGGACTCCAGAATCTATGGCTACACCTTC.

The chain recombines TRBV5-1 with TRBJ2-1; unclear D gene. Germline V CDR1 and CDR2: SGHRS, YFSETQ. V was clipped by 2 bases and J by 9 bases, with 12 bases between them. This CDR3 is built from 13 residues. The CDR3 sequence: CASSLGGPPEQFF. DNA for the CDR3: TGCGCCAGCAGCTTAGGTGGACCGCCTGAGCAGTTCTTC. The full variable domain, with the rest looked up from reference TRBV5-1 and TRBJ2-1, is KAGVTQTPRYLIKTRGQQVTLSCSPISGHRSVSWYQQTPGQGLQFLFEYFSETQRNKGNFPGRFSGRQFSNSRSEMNVSTLELGDSALYLCASSLGGPPEQFFGPGTRLTVL.

This clone has only one observation. The chain employs TRBV19 and TRBJ1-1, with 9 bases identical to TRBD1. The CDR3 is 15 residues long. J was trimmed by 4 bases and V by 8 bases; bases with no gene match: 11. Germline V gene data show CDR1 as LNHDA and CDR2 as SQIVND (reference sequence). The CDR3 region is CASPPRDRVATEAFF. The DNA for the CDR3 is TGTGCCAGTCCCCCCCGGGACAGGGTAGCCACTGAAGCTTTCTTT.

This rearrangement joins TRBV12-3 or TRBV12-4 to TRBJ1-2; no definite D call. The CDR3 is 13 residues long. Trimming removed 0 bases from V and 6 bases from J, with 8 bases in between. The CDR3 DNA is TGTGCCAGCAGTTTAGCGTCCCGGCATGGCTACACCTTC. Protein product: CASSLASRHGYTF.

The V call is TRBV4-3, the J call TRBJ2-6, with D possibly matching TRBD1 (6 bases). With 0 bases removed from V and 4 bases from J, the gap between germline ends came to 10 bases. The germline V gene encodes CDR1 LGHNA and CDR2 YSLEER. This CDR3 is 16 amino acids long. CDR3 loop: CASSQDEGTGANVLTF. The CDR3 nucleotides are TGCGCCAGCAGCCAAGATGAGGGGACAGGGGCCAACGTCCTGACTTTC.